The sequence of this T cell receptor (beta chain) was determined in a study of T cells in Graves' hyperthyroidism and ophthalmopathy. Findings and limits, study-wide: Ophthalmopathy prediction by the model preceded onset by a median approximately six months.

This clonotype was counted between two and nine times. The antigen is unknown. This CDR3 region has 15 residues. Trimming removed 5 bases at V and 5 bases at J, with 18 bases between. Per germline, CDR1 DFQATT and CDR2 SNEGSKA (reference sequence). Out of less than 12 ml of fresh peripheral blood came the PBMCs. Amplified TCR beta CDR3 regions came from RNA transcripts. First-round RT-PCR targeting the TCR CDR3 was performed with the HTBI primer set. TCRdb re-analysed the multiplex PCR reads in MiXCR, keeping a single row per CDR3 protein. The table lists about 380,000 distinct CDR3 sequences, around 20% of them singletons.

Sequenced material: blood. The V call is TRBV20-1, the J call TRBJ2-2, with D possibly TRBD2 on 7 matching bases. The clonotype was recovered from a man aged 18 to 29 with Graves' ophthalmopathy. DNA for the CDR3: TGCAGTGCTGGGGACGGGGGGCATGGAACCGGGGAGCTGTTTTTT. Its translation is CSAGDGGHGTGELFF.